A selection of T cell receptor beta chains follows, all from one sample in a study of T cell responses to AZD1222 COVID-19 vaccine. The protocol was immunoSEQ multiplex PCR, while the TCRdb copy is restricted to in-frame clones and leaves out a portion. This table has about 110,000 clones, roughly 90% appearing once. Here the sequenced sample was peripheral blood, taken on day 0 of AZD1222 vaccination. These receptors originate from an adult in good health. Both conserved end residues are part of each CDR3. A D gene is named only where the DNA matches it firmly. The size entry is marked missing in some rows and otherwise reads once, few, many or a size class.

j_call	v_call	d_call	clone_size	cdr3_nt	cdr3_aa
TRBJ1-2	TRBV5-1	-	-	TGCGCCAGCAGCTTGTGGGACAATGCCGATGGCTACACCTTC	CASSLWDNADGYTF
TRBJ1-2	TRBV28	-	few	TGTGCCAGCAGTTTATGGCAGGGAGGGGAGGTCTACACCTTC	CASSLWQGGEVYTF
TRBJ2-1	TRBV11-3	TRBD1	-	TGTGCCAGCAGCTTAGATGGGACAGTTTACAATGAGCAGTTCTTC	CASSLDGTVYNEQFF
TRBJ1-2	TRBV14	-	-	TGTGCCAGCAGCCAAGGGTCGTCTCGCTATGGCTACACCTTC	CASSQGSSRYGYTF
TRBJ2-2	TRBV2	TRBD1	-	TGTGCCAGCACTATGACAGGGGGTATCACCGGGGAGCTGTTTTTT	CASTMTGGITGELFF
TRBJ2-7	TRBV6-5	TRBD1	once	TGTGCCACCACCACGGGACAGCACTACGAGCAGTACTTC	CATTTGQHYEQYF
TRBJ2-2	TRBV10-3	TRBD1	-	TGTGCCACGACCTCGGGACAGGGATACACCGGGGAGCTGTTTTTT	CATTSGQGYTGELFF
TRBJ2-1	TRBV7-9	TRBD1	-	TGTGCCAGCAGCCCGGTTACAGGGGGCAATGAGCAGTTCTTC	CASSPVTGGNEQFF
TRBJ1-2	TRBV6-2/TRBV6-3	-	-	TGTGCCAGCAGTTACCCGTCGGGGGCTGTCCGGGGCTACACCTTC	CASSYPSGAVRGYTF
TRBJ1-3	TRBV12-3/TRBV12-4	-	-	TGTGCCAGCGATGGACAGGGAAACACCATATATTTT	CASDGQGNTIYF
TRBJ1-6	TRBV4-1	TRBD1	-	TGCGCCAGCAGCCAAGCGGACAGGGGGGATTCACCCCTCCACTTT	CASSQADRGDSPLHF
TRBJ2-3	TRBV11-2	-	few	TGTGCCAGCAGCTTAGCTGGGACGGCAGATACGCAGTATTTT	CASSLAGTADTQYF
TRBJ1-4	TRBV11-2	-	few	TGTGCCAGCAGCTCACCAACCCCGGGACGAGGCGAAAAACTGTTTTTT	CASSSPTPGRGEKLFF
TRBJ1-2	TRBV19	-	once	TGTGCCAGTAGTCCACACAGGAGAACTAACTATGGCTACACCTTC	CASSPHRRTNYGYTF
TRBJ2-3	TRBV7-9	-	once	TGTGCCAGCAGCTTAGAGACGAGAGCGAATACGCAGTATTTT	CASSLETRANTQYF
TRBJ2-3	TRBV9	TRBD2	-	TGTGCCAGCAGCGCCCTAGCGGGAACAGGACTCACAGATACGCAGTATTTT	CASSALAGTGLTDTQYF
TRBJ2-5	TRBV7-3	-	-	TGTGCCAGCAGCCCTGGGGGTAGCGGTAAAGAGACCCAGTACTTC	CASSPGGSGKETQYF
TRBJ2-1	TRBV13	TRBD2	-	TGTGCCAGCAGCTTAGGTAGCGGGGGGCCCTCCTACAATGAGCAGTTCTTC	CASSLGSGGPSYNEQFF
TRBJ2-4	TRBV5-5	-	-	TGTGCCAGCAGCCCAGGGGGACTGGGCAAAAACATTCAGTACTTC	CASSPGGLGKNIQYF
TRBJ1-6	TRBV19	-	-	TGTGCCAGTAGTATACCCCCTCCCGGGGGGCGTTGGACTTCACCCCTCCACTTT	CASSIPPPGGRWTSPLHF
TRBJ1-6	TRBV11-2	TRBD1	-	TGTGCCAGCAGCACCCGGACAGGGGATTCACCCCTCCACTTT	CASSTRTGDSPLHF
TRBJ2-1	TRBV5-1	TRBD2	-	TGCGCCAGCAGCTTGGGTAGCGGGGGACCCTACAATGAGCAGTTCTTC	CASSLGSGGPYNEQFF
TRBJ2-2	TRBV15	TRBD1	few	TGTGCCACCAGCAGAGACGGGACAGCTACCGGGGAGCTGTTTTTT	CATSRDGTATGELFF
TRBJ1-1	TRBV6-4	-	-	TGTGCCAGCAGACAGAACCTCAACACTGAAGCTTTCTTT	CASRQNLNTEAFF
TRBJ1-6	TRBV2	-	-	TGTGCCAGCAAGGGGAGGGGGGGTTCACCCCTCCACTTT	CASKGRGGSPLHF
TRBJ2-7	TRBV28	-	once	TGTGCCAGCAAGACGCTGGCCTACGAGCAGTACTTC	CASKTLAYEQYF
TRBJ1-5	TRBV28	-	-	TGTGCCAGCAGTTTACTGGGCAATCAGCCCCAGCATTTT	CASSLLGNQPQHF
TRBJ2-7	TRBV19	-	-	TGTGCCAGTAGTACCGGGACGGCAGCGCAGTACTTC	CASSTGTAAQYF
TRBJ1-2	TRBV4-1	-	-	TGCGCCAGCAGCCAGCAGGGTAGCTATGGCTACACCTTC	CASSQQGSYGYTF
TRBJ1-2	TRBV6-5	-	-	TGTGCCAGCAAGAAAACCGGGACAAACTATGGCTACACCTTC	CASKKTGTNYGYTF
TRBJ1-6	TRBV19	-	-	TGTGCCAGTAGTATAGAGAGCCAGTATAATTCACCCCTCCACTTT	CASSIESQYNSPLHF
TRBJ1-3	TRBV7-3	TRBD1	-	TGTGCCAGCAGCGCCTTAGGACAGGCTGGAAACACCATATATTTT	CASSALGQAGNTIYF
TRBJ2-1	TRBV3-1/TRBV3-2	-	once	TGTGCCAGCAGCCAAGTTCGGGCAGGGGACAATGAGCAGTTCTTC	CASSQVRAGDNEQFF
TRBJ2-5	TRBV7-3	TRBD2	-	TGTGCCAGCAGTTCTAGCGGGGGGCCATGGGAGACCCAGTACTTC	CASSSSGGPWETQYF
TRBJ1-1	TRBV7-9	-	-	TGTGCCACCAATCCTGACACGAACACTGAAGCTTTCTTT	CATNPDTNTEAFF
TRBJ2-3	TRBV9	TRBD2	-	TGTGCCAGCAGCGGGCGCACTAGCGGGAGGGGGACAGATACGCAGTATTTT	CASSGRTSGRGTDTQYF
TRBJ2-1	TRBV9	TRBD2	-	TGTGCCAGCAGCGTAGCGGGGACTAGCGGGGTTAGCTCCTACAATGAGCAGTTCTTC	CASSVAGTSGVSSYNEQFF
TRBJ1-4	TRBV5-1	-	-	TGCGCCAGCAGCTTCGGGGATCCGAATGAAAAACTGTTTTTT	CASSFGDPNEKLFF
TRBJ1-1	TRBV6-6	-	-	TGTGCCAGCAGCACGGTGAACACTGAAGCTTTCTTT	CASSTVNTEAFF
TRBJ2-5	TRBV7-6	-	-	TGTGCCAGCAGCTTAGTGTTTGAGACCCAGTACTTC	CASSLVFETQYF
TRBJ1-1	TRBV18	TRBD1	-	TGTGCCAGCTCAACGGACAGGGTCGAACCGCTGGCTTTCTTT	CASSTDRVEPLAFF
TRBJ2-5	TRBV3-1/TRBV3-2	TRBD1	-	TGTGCCAGCACCCGACAGGGGTTGGGAGAGACCCAGTACTTC	CASTRQGLGETQYF
TRBJ2-1	TRBV4-2	-	-	TGTGCCAGCAGCCAAGTCAGGTCCTCCTACAATGAGCAGTTCTTC	CASSQVRSSYNEQFF
TRBJ1-5	TRBV19	TRBD1	-	TGTGCCAGTTCCCGGACAGGGCAGGGGCCCCAGCATTTT	CASSRTGQGPQHF
TRBJ1-3	TRBV7-2	-	few	TGTGCCAGCAGCTTAGGGCCAGTGTCGGCCATATATTTT	CASSLGPVSAIYF
TRBJ1-5	TRBV19	-	-	TGTGCCAGTAGCCACGTAGAGGGGTTGTGGCAGCCCCAGCATTTT	CASSHVEGLWQPQHF
TRBJ1-6	TRBV12-3/TRBV12-4	-	-	TGTGCCAGCAGTTCGGACATCTCACCCCTCCACTTT	CASSSDISPLHF
TRBJ1-1	TRBV29-1	-	-	TGCAGCGTGTTCGGTATAAGGCTGAACACTGAAGCTTTCTTT	CSVFGIRLNTEAFF
TRBJ2-1	TRBV5-1	TRBD2	-	TGCGCCAGCAGCCACAGGACTAGCGGGTCGAGCTCCTACAATGAGCAGTTCTTC	CASSHRTSGSSSYNEQFF
TRBJ2-7	TRBV9	-	-	TGTGCCAGCAGCGTAGCTGGGGGAGGCTACGAGCAGTACTTC	CASSVAGGGYEQYF
TRBJ1-3	TRBV19	-	-	TGTGCCAGTAGTATTGATCAGTTCCACTCTGGAAACACCATATATTTT	CASSIDQFHSGNTIYF
TRBJ1-2	TRBV7-2	TRBD1	-	TGTGCCAGCAGCCCCGGGACAGGGAGCTATGGCTACACCTTC	CASSPGTGSYGYTF
TRBJ1-1	TRBV3-1/TRBV3-2	-	once	TGTGCCAGCACCCAGGGGAGGGGACAGAACACTGAAGCTTTCTTT	CASTQGRGQNTEAFF
TRBJ2-2	TRBV2	-	-	TGTGCCAGCCGGGCCCAGGGATACACCGGGGAGCTGTTTTTT	CASRAQGYTGELFF
TRBJ2-6	TRBV6-6	TRBD2	-	TGTGCCAGCAGCCGACTAGCGGGAGGGTCTGGGGCCAACGTCCTGACTTTC	CASSRLAGGSGANVLTF
TRBJ2-4	TRBV5-1	TRBD2	-	TGCGCCAGCAGCGGAGGACTAGCGGGAGGGGGGAACATTCAGTACTTC	CASSGGLAGGGNIQYF
TRBJ2-2	TRBV9	-	-	TGTGCCAGCAGCGTCTCGCCCGGGGGAACAGTCAACACCGGGGAGCTGTTTTTT	CASSVSPGGTVNTGELFF
TRBJ2-1	TRBV5-8	TRBD2	once	TGTGCCAGCAGCTTGGCCTGGCTAGCGGGGGGGAACTCCTACAATGAGCAGTTCTTC	CASSLAWLAGGNSYNEQFF